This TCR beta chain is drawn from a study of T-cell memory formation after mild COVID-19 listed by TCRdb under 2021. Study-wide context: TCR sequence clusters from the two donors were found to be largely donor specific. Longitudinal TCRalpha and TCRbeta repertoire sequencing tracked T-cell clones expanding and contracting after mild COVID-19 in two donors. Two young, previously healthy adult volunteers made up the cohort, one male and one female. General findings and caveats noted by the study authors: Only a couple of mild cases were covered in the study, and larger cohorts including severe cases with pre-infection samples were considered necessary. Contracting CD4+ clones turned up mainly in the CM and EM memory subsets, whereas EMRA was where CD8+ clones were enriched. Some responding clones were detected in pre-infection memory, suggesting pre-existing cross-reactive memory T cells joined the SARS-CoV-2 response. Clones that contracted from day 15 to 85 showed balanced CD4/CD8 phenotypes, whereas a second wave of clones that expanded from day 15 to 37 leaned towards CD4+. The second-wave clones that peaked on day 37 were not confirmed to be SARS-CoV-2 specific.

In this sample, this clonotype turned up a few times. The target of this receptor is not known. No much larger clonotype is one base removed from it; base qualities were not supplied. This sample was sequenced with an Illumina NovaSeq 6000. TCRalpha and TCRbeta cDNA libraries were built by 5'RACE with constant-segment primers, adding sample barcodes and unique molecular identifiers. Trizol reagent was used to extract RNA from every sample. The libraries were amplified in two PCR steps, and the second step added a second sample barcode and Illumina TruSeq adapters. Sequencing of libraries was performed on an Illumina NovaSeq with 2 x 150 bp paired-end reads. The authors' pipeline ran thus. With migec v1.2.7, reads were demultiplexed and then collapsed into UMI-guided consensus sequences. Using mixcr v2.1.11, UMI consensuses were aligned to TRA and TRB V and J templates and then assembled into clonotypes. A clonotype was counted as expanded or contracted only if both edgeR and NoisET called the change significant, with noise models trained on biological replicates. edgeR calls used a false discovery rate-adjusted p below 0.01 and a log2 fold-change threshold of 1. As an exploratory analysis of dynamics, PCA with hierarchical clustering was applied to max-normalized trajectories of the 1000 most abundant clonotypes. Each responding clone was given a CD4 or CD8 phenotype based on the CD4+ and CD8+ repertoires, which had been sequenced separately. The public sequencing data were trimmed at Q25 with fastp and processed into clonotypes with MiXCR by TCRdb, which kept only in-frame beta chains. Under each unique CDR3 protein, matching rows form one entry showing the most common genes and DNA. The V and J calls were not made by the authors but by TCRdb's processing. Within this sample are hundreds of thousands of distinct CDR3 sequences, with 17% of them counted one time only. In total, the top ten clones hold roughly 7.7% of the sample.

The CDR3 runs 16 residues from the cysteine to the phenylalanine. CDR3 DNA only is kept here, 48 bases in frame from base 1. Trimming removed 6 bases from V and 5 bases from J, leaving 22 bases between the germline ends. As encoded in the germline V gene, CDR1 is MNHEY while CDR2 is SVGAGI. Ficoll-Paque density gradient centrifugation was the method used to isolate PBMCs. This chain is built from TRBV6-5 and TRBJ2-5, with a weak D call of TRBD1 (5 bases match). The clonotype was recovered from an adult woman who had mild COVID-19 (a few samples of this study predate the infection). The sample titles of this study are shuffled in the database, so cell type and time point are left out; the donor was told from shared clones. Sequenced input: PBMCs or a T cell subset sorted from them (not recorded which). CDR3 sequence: CASSTKQAEGQETQYF. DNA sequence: TGTGCCAGCAGCACCAAACAGGCGGAAGGGCAGGAGACCCAGTACTTC.